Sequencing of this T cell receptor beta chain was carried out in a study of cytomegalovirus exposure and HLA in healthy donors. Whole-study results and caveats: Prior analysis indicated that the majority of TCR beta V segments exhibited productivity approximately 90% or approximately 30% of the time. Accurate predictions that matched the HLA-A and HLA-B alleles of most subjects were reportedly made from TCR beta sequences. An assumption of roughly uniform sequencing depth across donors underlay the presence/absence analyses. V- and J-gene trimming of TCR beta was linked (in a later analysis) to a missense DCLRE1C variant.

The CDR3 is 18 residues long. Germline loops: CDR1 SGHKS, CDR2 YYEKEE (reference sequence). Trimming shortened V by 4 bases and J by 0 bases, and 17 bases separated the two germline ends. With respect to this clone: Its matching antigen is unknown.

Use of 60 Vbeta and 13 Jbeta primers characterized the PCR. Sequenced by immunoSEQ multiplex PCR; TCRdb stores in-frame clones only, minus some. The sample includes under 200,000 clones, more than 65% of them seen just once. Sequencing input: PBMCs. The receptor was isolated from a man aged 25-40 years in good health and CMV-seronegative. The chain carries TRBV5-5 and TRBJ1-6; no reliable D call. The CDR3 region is CASSLRTVEHSYNSPLHF. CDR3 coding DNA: TGTGCCAGCAGCCTCAGGACTGTGGAACACTCCTATAATTCACCCCTCCACTTT.